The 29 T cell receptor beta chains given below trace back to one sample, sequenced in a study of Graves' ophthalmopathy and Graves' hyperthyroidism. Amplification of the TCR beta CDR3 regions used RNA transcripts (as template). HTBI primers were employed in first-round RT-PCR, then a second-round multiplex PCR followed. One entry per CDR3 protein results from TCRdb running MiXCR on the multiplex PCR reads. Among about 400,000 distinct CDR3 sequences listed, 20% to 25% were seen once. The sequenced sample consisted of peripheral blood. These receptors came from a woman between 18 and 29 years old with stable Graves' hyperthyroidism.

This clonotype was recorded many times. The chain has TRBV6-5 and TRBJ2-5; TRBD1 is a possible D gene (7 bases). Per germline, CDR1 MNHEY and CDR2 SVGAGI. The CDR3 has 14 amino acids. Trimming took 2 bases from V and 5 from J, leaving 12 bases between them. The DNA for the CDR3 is TGTGCCAGCAGTTACCAACAGGGGAGGGAGACCCAGTACTTC. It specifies CASSYQQGRETQYF.

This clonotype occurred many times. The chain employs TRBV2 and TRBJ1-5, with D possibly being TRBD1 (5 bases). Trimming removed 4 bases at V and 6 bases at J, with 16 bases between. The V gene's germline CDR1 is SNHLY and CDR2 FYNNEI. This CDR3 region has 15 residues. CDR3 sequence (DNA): TGTGCCAGCAGTGTTTCCTGGGGGGAGGGTCAGCCCCAGCATTTT. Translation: CASSVSWGEGQPQHF.

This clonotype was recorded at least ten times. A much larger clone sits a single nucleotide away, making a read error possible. The CDR3 loop is CSARGAYEQYF. The CDR3 DNA reads TGCAGTGCTAGAGGGGCCTACGAGCAGTACTTC. This chain joins TRBV20-1 and TRBJ2-7, with D unresolved. The length of the CDR3 is 11 residues. Germline V lookup: CDR1 DFQATT, CDR2 SNEGSKA (reference sequence). Trimming left V 1 base short and J 2 bases short, with 3 bases between.

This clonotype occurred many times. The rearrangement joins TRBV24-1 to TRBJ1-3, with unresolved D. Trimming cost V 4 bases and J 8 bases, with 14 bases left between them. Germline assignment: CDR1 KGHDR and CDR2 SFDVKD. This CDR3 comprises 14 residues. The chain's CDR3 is CATSDPVIPYTIYF. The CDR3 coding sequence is TGTGCCACCAGTGACCCCGTAATCCCGTACACCATATATTTT.

The CDR3 protein is CASLPNVERSLGYTF. The CDR3 coding sequence is TGTGCCAGCCTCCCGAATGTCGAGCGTAGTCTAGGCTACACCTTC. The chain combines TRBV28 with TRBJ1-2; D remains unclear. Trimming shortened V by 8 bases and J by 8 bases, and 24 bases separated the two germline ends. The germline CDR1 and CDR2 sequences are MDHEN and SYDVKM. The CDR3 is made up of 15 amino acids.

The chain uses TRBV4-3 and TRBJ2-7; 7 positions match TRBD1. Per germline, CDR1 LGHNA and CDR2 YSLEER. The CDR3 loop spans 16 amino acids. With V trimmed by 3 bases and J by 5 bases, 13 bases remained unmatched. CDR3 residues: CASSHLRTGWKNEQYF. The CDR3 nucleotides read TGCGCCAGCAGCCACCTCCGGACAGGTTGGAAAAACGAGCAGTACTTC.

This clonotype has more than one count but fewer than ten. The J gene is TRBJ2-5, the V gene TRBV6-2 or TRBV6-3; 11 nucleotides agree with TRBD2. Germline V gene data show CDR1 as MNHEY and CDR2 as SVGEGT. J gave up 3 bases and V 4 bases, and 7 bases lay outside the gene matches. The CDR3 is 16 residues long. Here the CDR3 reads CASSFVLAGEKETQYF. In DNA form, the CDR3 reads TGTGCCAGCAGTTTCGTACTAGCGGGGGAAAAAGAGACCCAGTACTTC.

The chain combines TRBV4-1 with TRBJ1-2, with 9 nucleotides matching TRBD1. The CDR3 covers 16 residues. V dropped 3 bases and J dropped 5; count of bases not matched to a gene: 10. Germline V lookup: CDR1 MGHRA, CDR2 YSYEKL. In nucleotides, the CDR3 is TGCGCCAGCAGCCAGACCCGGGACAGGGACCGATATGGCTACACCTTC. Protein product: CASSQTRDRDRYGYTF.

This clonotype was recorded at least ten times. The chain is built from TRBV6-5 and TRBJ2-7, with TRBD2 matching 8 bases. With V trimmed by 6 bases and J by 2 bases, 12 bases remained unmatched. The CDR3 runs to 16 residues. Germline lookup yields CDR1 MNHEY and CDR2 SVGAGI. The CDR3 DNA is TGTGCCAGCAGGCGGGGGGTCGGGGGGCGAACCTACGAGCAGTACTTC. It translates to CASRRGVGGRTYEQYF.

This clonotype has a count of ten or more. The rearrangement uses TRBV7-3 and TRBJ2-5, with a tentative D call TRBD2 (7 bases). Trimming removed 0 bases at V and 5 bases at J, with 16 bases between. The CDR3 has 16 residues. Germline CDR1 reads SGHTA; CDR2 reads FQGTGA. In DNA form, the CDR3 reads TGTGCCAGCAGCTTAACGAGTCGGGGGGCGCGGGAGACCCAGTACTTC. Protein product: CASSLTSRGARETQYF.

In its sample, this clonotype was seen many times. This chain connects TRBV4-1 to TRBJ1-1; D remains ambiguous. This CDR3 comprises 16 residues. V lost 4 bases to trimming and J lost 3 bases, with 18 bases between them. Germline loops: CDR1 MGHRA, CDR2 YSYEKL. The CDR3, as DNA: TGCGCCAGCAGCCGCCTTGGGGAGGGCGCTTACACTGAAGCTTTCTTT. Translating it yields CASSRLGEGAYTEAFF.

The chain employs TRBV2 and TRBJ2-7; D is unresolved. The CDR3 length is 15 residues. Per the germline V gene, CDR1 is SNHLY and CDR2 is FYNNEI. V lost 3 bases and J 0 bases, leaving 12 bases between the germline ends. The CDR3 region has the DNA TGTGCCAGCAGTGAGTGGTCGGCGAGCTCCTACGAGCAGTACTTC. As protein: CASSEWSASSYEQYF.

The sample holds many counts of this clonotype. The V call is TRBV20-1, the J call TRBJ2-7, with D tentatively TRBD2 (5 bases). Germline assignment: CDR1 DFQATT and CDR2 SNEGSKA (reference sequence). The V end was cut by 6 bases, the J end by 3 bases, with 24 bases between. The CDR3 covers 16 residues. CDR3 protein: CSALPPRETFFYEQYF. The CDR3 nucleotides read TGCAGTGCCCTCCCTCCTAGGGAGACCTTTTTCTACGAGCAGTACTTC.

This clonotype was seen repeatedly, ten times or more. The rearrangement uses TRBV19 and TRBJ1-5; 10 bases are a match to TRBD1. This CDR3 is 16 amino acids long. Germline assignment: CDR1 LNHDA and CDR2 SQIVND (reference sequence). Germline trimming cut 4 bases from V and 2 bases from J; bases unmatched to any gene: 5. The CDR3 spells CASSTLGQGGNQPQHF. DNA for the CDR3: TGTGCCAGTAGTACCTTAGGACAGGGGGGCAATCAGCCCCAGCATTTT. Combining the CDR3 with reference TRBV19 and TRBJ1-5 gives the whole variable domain DGGITQSPKYLFRKEGQNVTLSCEQNLNHDAMYWYRQDPGQGLRLIYYSQIVNDFQKGDIAEGYSVSREKKESFPLTVTSAQKNPTAFYLCASSTLGQGGNQPQHFGDGTRLSIL.

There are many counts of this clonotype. In DNA, the CDR3 is TGCAGTGCTAGAAACCCGGACGAGCAGTACTTC. Translated: CSARNPDEQYF. V gene TRBV20-1 combines with J gene TRBJ2-7; D unresolved. Germline V gene lookup returns CDR1 DFQATT and CDR2 SNEGSKA (reference sequence). The CDR3 totals 11 residues. Trimming stripped 2 bases from V and 5 bases from J, with 7 bases between.

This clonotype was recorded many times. In nucleotides, the CDR3 is TGTGCCAGCAGTTACCGAGGACCCCCTGAGTCGTACGAGCAGTACTTC. It yields the protein CASSYRGPPESYEQYF. V is TRBV6-5 and J is TRBJ2-7; no clear D gene. The V end lost 2 bases, the J end lost 4 bases, and 18 bases lay between the germline ends. Germline V lookup: CDR1 MNHEY, CDR2 SVGAGI. The CDR3 has 16 residues.

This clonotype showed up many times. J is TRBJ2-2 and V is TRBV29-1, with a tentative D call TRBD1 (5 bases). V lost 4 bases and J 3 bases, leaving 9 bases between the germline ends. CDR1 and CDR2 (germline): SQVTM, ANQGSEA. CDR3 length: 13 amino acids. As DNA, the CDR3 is TGCAGCGTTGGCCAGGGCTACACCGGGGAGCTGTTTTTT. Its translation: CSVGQGYTGELFF.

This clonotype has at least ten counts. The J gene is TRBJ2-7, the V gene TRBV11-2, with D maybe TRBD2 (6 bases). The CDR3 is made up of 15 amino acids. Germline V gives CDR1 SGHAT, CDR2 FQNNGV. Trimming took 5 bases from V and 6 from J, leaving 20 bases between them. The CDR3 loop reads CASSGGTLTLSEQYF. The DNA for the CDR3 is TGTGCCAGCAGCGGGGGGACTCTAACGCTCTCCGAGCAGTACTTC.

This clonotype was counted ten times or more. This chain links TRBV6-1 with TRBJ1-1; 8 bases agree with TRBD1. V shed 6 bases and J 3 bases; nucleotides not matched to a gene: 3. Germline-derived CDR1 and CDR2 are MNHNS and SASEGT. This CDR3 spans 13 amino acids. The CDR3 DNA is TGTGCCAGCAGGGAGGACAGGGACACTGAAGCTTTCTTT. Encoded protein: CASREDRDTEAFF.

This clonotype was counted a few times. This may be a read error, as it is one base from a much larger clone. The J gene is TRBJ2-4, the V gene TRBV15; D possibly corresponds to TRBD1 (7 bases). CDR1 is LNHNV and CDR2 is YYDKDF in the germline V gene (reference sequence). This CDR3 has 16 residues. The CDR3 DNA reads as TGTGCCACCAGCAGAGCCTCAGGGGGGACCAAAAACATTAAGTACTTC. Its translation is CATSRASGGTKNIKYF.

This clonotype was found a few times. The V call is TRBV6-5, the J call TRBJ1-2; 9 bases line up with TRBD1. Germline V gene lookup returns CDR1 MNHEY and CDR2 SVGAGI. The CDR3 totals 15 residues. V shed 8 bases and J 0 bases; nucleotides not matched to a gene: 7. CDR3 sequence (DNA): TGTGCCAGCGCCGAACAGGGGGCGCCTAACTATGGCTACACCTTC. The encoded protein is CASAEQGAPNYGYTF.

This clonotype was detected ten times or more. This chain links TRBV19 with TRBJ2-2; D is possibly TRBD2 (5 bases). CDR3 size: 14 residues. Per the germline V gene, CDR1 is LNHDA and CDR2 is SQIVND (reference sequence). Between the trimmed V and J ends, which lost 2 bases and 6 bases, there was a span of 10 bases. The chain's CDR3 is CASSIPTDSGELFF. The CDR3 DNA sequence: TGTGCCAGTAGTATACCCACGGACTCCGGGGAGCTGTTTTTT.

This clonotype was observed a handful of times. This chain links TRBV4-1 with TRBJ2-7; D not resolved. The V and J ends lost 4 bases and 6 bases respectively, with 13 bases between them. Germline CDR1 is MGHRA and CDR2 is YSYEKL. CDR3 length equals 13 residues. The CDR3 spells CASSPPSTGEQYF. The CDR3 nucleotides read TGCGCCAGCAGCCCCCCTTCGACGGGCGAGCAGTACTTC.

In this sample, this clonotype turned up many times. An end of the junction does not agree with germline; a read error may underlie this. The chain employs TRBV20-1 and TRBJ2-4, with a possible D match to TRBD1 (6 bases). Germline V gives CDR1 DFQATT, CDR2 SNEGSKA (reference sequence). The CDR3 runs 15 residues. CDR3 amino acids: CSARDRLLAKNIQYF. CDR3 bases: TGCAGTGCTCGAGACAGGCTACTAGCCAAAAACATTCAGTACTTC.

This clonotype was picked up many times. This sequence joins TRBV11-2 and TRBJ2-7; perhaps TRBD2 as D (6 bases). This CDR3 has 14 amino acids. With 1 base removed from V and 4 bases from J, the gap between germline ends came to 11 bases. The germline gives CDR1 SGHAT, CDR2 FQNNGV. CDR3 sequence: CASSLGPGGYEQYF. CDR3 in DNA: TGTGCCAGCAGCTTAGGCCCTGGGGGGTACGAGCAGTACTTC.

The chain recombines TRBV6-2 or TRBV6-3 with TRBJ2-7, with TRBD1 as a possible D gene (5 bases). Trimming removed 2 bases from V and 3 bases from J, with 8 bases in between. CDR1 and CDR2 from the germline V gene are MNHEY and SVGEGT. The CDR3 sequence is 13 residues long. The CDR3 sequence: CASSYVQGYEQYF. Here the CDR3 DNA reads TGTGCCAGCAGTTACGTCCAGGGCTACGAGCAGTACTTC.

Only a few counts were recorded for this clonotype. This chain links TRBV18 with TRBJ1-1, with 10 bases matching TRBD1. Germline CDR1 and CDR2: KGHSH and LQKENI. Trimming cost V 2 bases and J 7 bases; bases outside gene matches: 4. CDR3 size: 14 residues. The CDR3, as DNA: TGTGCCAGCTCACCAGGACAGGGGGGTATTGAAGCTTTCTTT. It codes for CASSPGQGGIEAFF.

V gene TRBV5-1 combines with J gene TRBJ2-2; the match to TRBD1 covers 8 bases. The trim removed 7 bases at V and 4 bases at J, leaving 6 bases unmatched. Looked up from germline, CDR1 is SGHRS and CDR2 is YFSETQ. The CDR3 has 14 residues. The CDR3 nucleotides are TGCGCCAGCGGCGACAGGGGACGCACCGGGGAGCTGTTTTTT. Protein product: CASGDRGRTGELFF.

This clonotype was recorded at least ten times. CDR3 amino acids: CASSLAGAVGTQYF. CDR3 in DNA: TGTGCCAGCAGTTTAGCGGGCGCGGTTGGGACCCAGTACTTC. J is TRBJ2-5 and V is TRBV12-3 or TRBV12-4; no clear D. V shed 0 bases and J shed 7 bases, with 12 bases lying between them. This CDR3 region has 14 residues.